One and the same sample provided the 3 T cell receptor beta chains below, sequenced in a study of PD-L1 blockade in urothelial cancer. Time point indicated: peripheral blood 6 weeks after treatment start. Clones were read by immunoSEQ multiplex PCR, and TCRdb kept only the in-frame ones, dropping some. The data hold around 80,000 clones, with around 90% observed a single time. The sample here was PBMCs, taken around atezolizumab (anti-PD-L1) treatment. Receptor source: a woman older than 75 with urothelial cancer.

V is TRBV19 and J is TRBJ1-2; D gene ambiguous. Germline lookup yields CDR1 LNHDA and CDR2 SQIVND (reference sequence). The CDR3 totals 16 residues. The V gene lost 5 bases and the J gene lost 4 bases, with 20 bases spanning the gap. In DNA form, the CDR3 reads TGTGCCAGTAGTTCTGCATCAACCTACAGCCTCTATGGCTACACCTTC. This codes for CASSSASTYSLYGYTF.

This chain joins TRBV27 and TRBJ1-5; D is undetermined. Germline V gene data show CDR1 as MNHEY and CDR2 as SMNVEV (reference sequence). The CDR3 loop spans 14 amino acids. V gave up 5 bases and J gave up 4 bases, with 12 bases separating them. CDR3 DNA: TGTGCCAGCAGTCCCGACATTGTGAATCAGCCCCAGCATTTT. Amino acids: CASSPDIVNQPQHF.

V and J are TRBV7-9 and TRBJ2-1; the D is unclear. The CDR3 covers 12 residues. Trimming removed 11 bases at V and 6 bases at J, with 14 bases between. Germline assignment: CDR1 SEHNR and CDR2 FQNEAQ (reference sequence). The CDR3 coding sequence is TGTGCCCGGAGTGGAACCTCCAATGAGCAGTTCTTC. As protein: CARSGTSNEQFF.